These 17 T cell receptor beta chains were all obtained from the same sample, sequenced in a study of cytomegalovirus exposure and HLA in healthy donors. PCR involved 60 Vbeta and 13 Jbeta primers. Sequencing was performed with immunoSEQ multiplex PCR; in TCRdb, only in-frame clones are kept and a portion is missing. The data hold approximately 180,000 clones, with 87% observed a single time. Source material: PBMCs. Receptors were obtained from a girl less than two years old in good health and CMV-seronegative.

This clone showed up just a few times. The chain employs TRBV25-1 and TRBJ1-2, with TRBD1 matching over 10 bases. The V gene end was trimmed by 6 bases and the J gene end by 9 bases; junction bases not matched to a gene: 10. CDR3 size: 14 residues. Looked up from germline, CDR1 is MGHDK and CDR2 is SYGVNS. This CDR3 reads CASRETGGASSYTF. CDR3 DNA sequence: TGTGCCAGCAGGGAGACAGGGGGCGCAAGTAGCTACACCTTC.

This clone was seen just once. The genes are TRBV5-1 and TRBJ2-7; D may be TRBD1 (5 bases). This CDR3 has 13 amino acids. V shed 0 bases and J shed 3 bases, with 7 bases lying between them. The germline CDR1 and CDR2 sequences are SGHRS and YFSETQ. DNA for the CDR3: TGCGCCAGCAGCTTGGCCAGGGACTACGAGCAGTACTTC. Translating it yields CASSLARDYEQYF.

This sequence joins TRBV30 and TRBJ1-1; no clear D gene. The CDR3 has 13 amino acids. Germline V gene data show CDR1 as GTSNPN and CDR2 as SVGIG (reference sequence). V dropped 0 bases and J dropped 0 bases, with 5 bases sitting between them. CDR3 in amino acids: CAWSVQMNTEAFF. The CDR3 coding sequence is TGTGCCTGGAGTGTACAAATGAACACTGAAGCTTTCTTT.

This clone was seen only a few times. The J gene is TRBJ2-5, the V gene TRBV30; 10 bases line up with TRBD2. This CDR3 region has 14 residues. Looked up from germline, CDR1 is GTSNPN and CDR2 is SVGIG (reference sequence). The trim removed 4 bases at V and 5 bases at J, leaving 7 bases unmatched. The CDR3 reads CAWNLAGVDETQYF. Here the CDR3 DNA reads TGTGCCTGGAACCTAGCGGGGGTCGACGAGACCCAGTACTTC.

The chain joins TRBV6-5 to TRBJ1-2; 8 positions match TRBD1. There are 14 residues in the CDR3. Germline CDR1 is MNHEY and CDR2 is SVGAGI. V lost 6 bases, J lost 8 bases, and 11 bases stayed unmatched. The CDR3: CASSPYTGGYGYTF. The CDR3 DNA follows: TGTGCCAGCAGCCCCTACACAGGGGGTTACGGCTACACCTTC.

This clone was counted only a few times. The chain is built from TRBV7-2 and TRBJ1-6; possibly TRBD1 for D (6 bases). This CDR3 is 17 amino acids long. The V and J ends lost 6 bases and 0 bases respectively, with 15 bases between them. Germline CDR1 and CDR2: SGHTA and FQGNSA. Here the CDR3 DNA reads TGTGCCAGCAGTCCGGGACAATCGAGCTCCTATAATTCACCCCTCCACTTT. Translating gives CASSPGQSSSYNSPLHF.

This chain connects TRBV2 to TRBJ1-1; D uncertain. The CDR3 has 13 amino acids. Trimming removed 7 bases at V and 3 bases at J, with 12 bases between. Germline assignment: CDR1 SNHLY and CDR2 FYNNEI. The CDR3 sequence is CASKREGYTEAFF. As DNA, the CDR3 is TGTGCCAGCAAGCGGGAGGGCTACACTGAAGCTTTCTTT.

The DNA of the CDR3 is TGTGCCAGCCACAGGGGGCGAGTAACTGAAGCTTTCTTT. Translated: CASHRGRVTEAFF. The J gene is TRBJ1-1, the V gene TRBV6-5; 9 nucleotides agree with TRBD1. V lost 8 bases, J lost 5 bases, and 6 bases stayed unmatched. CDR3 size: 13 residues. Germline V gives CDR1 MNHEY, CDR2 SVGAGI.

The chain links TRBV19 to TRBJ2-4; D gene uncertain. The CDR3 runs 11 residues. V was clipped by 4 bases and J by 5 bases, with 3 bases between them. CDR1 is LNHDA and CDR2 is SQIVND in the germline V gene (reference sequence). The CDR3 loop reads CASSTQNIQYF. CDR3 coding DNA: TGTGCCAGTAGTACTCAAAACATTCAGTACTTC.

This clone has just a few counts. This chain connects TRBV6-4 to TRBJ1-2; 8 bases fit TRBD1. This CDR3 region has 15 residues. Germline V lookup: CDR1 MRHNA, CDR2 SNTAGT. V gave up 6 bases and J gave up 2 bases; unmatched junction bases: 8. CDR3 DNA sequence: TGTGCCAGCAGCTCAGGGGGCGTTGGAAACTATGGCTACACCTTC. It codes for CASSSGGVGNYGYTF.

The chain carries TRBV18 and TRBJ2-5; D is unresolved. V was clipped by 3 bases and J by 4 bases, with 9 bases between them. CDR1 is KGHSH and CDR2 is LQKENI in the germline V gene. CDR3 size: 13 residues. CDR3 in amino acids: CASSPPPRETQYF. The CDR3 DNA reads as TGTGCCAGCTCACCCCCGCCCAGAGAGACCCAGTACTTC.

The chain joins TRBV29-1 to TRBJ1-4, with TRBD1 identical over 7 bases. The J segment lost 7 bases and the V segment lost 6 bases, leaving 11 bases of the junction unmatched. The germline CDR1 and CDR2 sequences are SQVTM and ANQGSEA. CDR3 length equals 14 residues. CDR3 nucleotides: TGCAGCGTCTCTAGACAGGGTAATATTGAAAAACTGTTTTTT. Encoded protein: CSVSRQGNIEKLFF.

As DNA, the CDR3 is TGCGCCAGCAGCCACCGCACAGGGGACGAGCAGTACTTC. It specifies CASSHRTGDEQYF. The chain has TRBV4-1 and TRBJ2-7; TRBD1 aligns across 7 bases. This CDR3 region has 13 residues. Losses at the gene ends were 3 bases for V and 5 bases for J; bases not matched to a gene: 4. Germline CDR1 MGHRA, CDR2 YSYEKL.

The genes are TRBV19 and TRBJ2-7; D gene uncertain. The CDR3 contains 14 residues. CDR1 and CDR2 (germline): LNHDA, SQIVND (reference sequence). Trimming took 5 bases from V and 3 from J, leaving 14 bases between them. The CDR3, as DNA: TGTGCCAGTAGTGTATTCCGCGGAAACTACGAGCAGTACTTC. Translating it yields CASSVFRGNYEQYF. The complete variable domain, with remaining parts taken from reference TRBV19 and TRBJ2-7, reads DGGITQSPKYLFRKEGQNVTLSCEQNLNHDAMYWYRQDPGQGLRLIYYSQIVNDFQKGDIAEGYSVSREKKESFPLTVTSAQKNPTAFYLCASSVFRGNYEQYFGPGTRLTVT.

The DNA of the CDR3 is TGTGCCAGCAGTCCGACCGGGACACCCCAAGAGACCCAGTACTTC. It encodes CASSPTGTPQETQYF. The chain combines TRBV6-1 with TRBJ2-5; D is perhaps TRBD1 (6 bases). V was shortened by 5 bases and J by 1 base, with 14 bases between the two germline ends. This CDR3 comprises 15 residues. Germline V gene sequence: CDR1 MNHNS, CDR2 SASEGT.

This clone was picked up a small number of times. The chain has TRBV7-8 and TRBJ1-2, with D possibly matching TRBD1 (6 bases). The CDR3 contains 13 residues. Germline CDR1 and CDR2: SGHVS and FQNEAQ. Trimming pared 0 bases from V and 7 bases from J, leaving 9 bases between. CDR3 loop: CASSLAGRGGYTF. The CDR3 nucleotides read TGTGCCAGCAGCTTAGCGGGCAGGGGTGGCTACACCTTC.

V and J are TRBV9 and TRBJ2-1; D may be TRBD2 (6 bases). The length of the CDR3 is 15 residues. Germline V gene lookup returns CDR1 SGDLS and CDR2 YYNGEE. The germline V and J ends were trimmed by 0 bases and 5 bases, with 12 bases remaining between them. CDR3 sequence reads: CASSVGRGTDNEQFF. DNA for the CDR3: TGTGCCAGCAGCGTAGGCCGCGGGACCGACAATGAGCAGTTCTTC.